What follows are 27 T cell receptor beta chains derived from one specimen sequenced in a study of blood T cell repertoires in COVID-19. Measured with immunoSEQ multiplex PCR; TCRdb has only the in-frame clones, and not every one. The table records about 27,000 clones, 82% of them present only once. Sequencing input: peripheral blood. Receptors were obtained from an elderly man with active or convalescent COVID-19.

The J gene is TRBJ2-3, the V gene TRBV5-1; D is unclear. CDR3 length: 14 residues. V lost 4 bases and J lost 6, with 15 bases in between. Germline V CDR1 and CDR2: SGHRS, YFSETQ. The CDR3 loop reads CASSDPPLSDTQYF. CDR3 DNA: TGCGCCAGCAGCGATCCCCCACTTTCCGATACGCAGTATTTT.

This clone was seen more than once but under ten times. The chain is built from TRBV27 and TRBJ2-5; 7 bases line up with TRBD1. The CDR3 is 13 amino acids. From germline, CDR1 is MNHEY and CDR2 SMNVEV (reference sequence). V lost 4 bases and J lost 5; bases outside the gene matches: 4. In DNA, the CDR3 is TGTGCCAGCAGTTGGACAGGCGCCGAGACCCAGTACTTC. Its protein is CASSWTGAETQYF.

Only one count was recorded for this clone. The chain carries TRBV18 and TRBJ1-6, with D perhaps matching TRBD1 (6 bases). V was cut by 3 bases and J by 4 bases, with 13 bases left in between. Per the germline V gene, CDR1 is KGHSH and CDR2 is LQKENI. This CDR3 spans 16 amino acids. In DNA, the CDR3 is TGTGCCAGCTCACCGGCAGGGGATTTTTATAATTCACCCCTCCACTTT. Translating gives CASSPAGDFYNSPLHF.

The V and J genes are TRBV7-6 and TRBJ1-1; 12 bases agree with TRBD1. The J segment lost 5 bases and the V segment lost 3 bases, leaving 4 bases of the junction unmatched. The CDR3 covers 15 residues. Germline V CDR1 and CDR2: SGHVS, FNYEAQ. CDR3 sequence (DNA): TGTGCCAGCAGCTTGGAGGGACAGGGGGCGACTGAAGCTTTCTTT. It is translated as CASSLEGQGATEAFF.

The chain recombines TRBV7-9 with TRBJ2-3, with D uncertain. The V gene lost 1 base and the J gene lost 0 bases, with 8 bases spanning the gap. This CDR3 is 15 amino acids long. Germline V CDR1 and CDR2: SEHNR, FQNEAQ (reference sequence). For the CDR3, the DNA is TGTGCCAGCAGCTTAGGCACATTGAGCACAGATACGCAGTATTTT. This sequence encodes CASSLGTLSTDTQYF.

This chain connects TRBV5-4 to TRBJ2-5, with D perhaps TRBD1 (6 bases). Germline CDR1 SGHNT, CDR2 YYREEE (reference sequence). This CDR3 is 14 amino acids long. V was trimmed by 2 bases and J by 2 bases, leaving 10 bases between them. The CDR3 coding sequence is TGTGCCAGCAGCTTTTCTGGACAGCAAGAGACCCAGTACTTC. Its translation is CASSFSGQQETQYF.

The CDR3 loop reads CASSDTGVAVDTQYF. CDR3 nucleotide sequence: TGTGCCAGCAGCGACACAGGGGTGGCGGTAGATACGCAGTATTTT. J is TRBJ2-3 and V is TRBV9, with TRBD1 matching 7 bases. The length of the CDR3 is 15 residues. The germline gives CDR1 SGDLS, CDR2 YYNGEE. The junction had 9 bases not matched to a gene; V was cut back by 3 bases and J by 5 bases.

The chain carries TRBV9 and TRBJ1-2; D unclear. Germline CDR1 is SGDLS and CDR2 is YYNGEE. The CDR3 runs 15 residues. V gave up 2 bases and J gave up 6 bases, with 17 bases separating them. CDR3 loop: CASSVKMTGLNGYTF. The CDR3 nucleotides read TGTGCCAGCAGCGTTAAAATGACCGGGTTGAATGGCTACACCTTC.

This clone showed up just once. The J gene is TRBJ2-6, the V gene TRBV29-1; TRBD1 matches 10 bases. Germline CDR1 SQVTM, CDR2 ANQGSEA. The V gene end was trimmed by 6 bases and the J gene end by 0 bases; junction bases not matched to a gene: 8. The CDR3 extends over 17 amino acids. CDR3 nucleotide sequence: TGCAGCGTCGGGGGGGACAGGGGTTTCTCTGGGGCCAACGTCCTGACTTTC. Translated, it gives CSVGGDRGFSGANVLTF.

The chain is built from TRBV5-6 and TRBJ1-1; no definite D call. The CDR3 runs 14 residues. V shed 2 bases and J shed 1 base, with 9 bases lying between them. From germline, CDR1 is SGHDT and CDR2 YYEEEE. CDR3 residues: CASSFPSANTEAFF. The CDR3, as DNA: TGTGCCAGCAGCTTCCCGAGCGCGAACACTGAAGCTTTCTTT. The whole variable domain, filled in from reference TRBV5-6 and TRBJ1-1, reads DAGVTQSPTHLIKTRGQQVTLRCSPKSGHDTVSWYQQALGQGPQFIFQYYEEEERQRGNFPDRFSGHQFPNYSSELNVNALLLGDSALYLCASSFPSANTEAFFGQGTRLTVV.

The table lists this clone with a count of one. The DNA for the CDR3 is TGTGCCAGCAGCTTCAACACAGGGCGCACAGATACGCAGTATTTT. Its translation is CASSFNTGRTDTQYF. The V call is TRBV7-9, the J call TRBJ2-3; maybe TRBD1 (6 bases). Germline loops: CDR1 SEHNR, CDR2 FQNEAQ (reference sequence). Deletions cut 3 bases from V and 1 base from J, with 11 bases between. There are 15 residues in the CDR3. Based on the CDR3 plus reference TRBV7-9 and TRBJ2-3, the full variable domain is DTGVSQNPRHKITKRGQNVTFRCDPISEHNRLYWYRQTLGQGPEFLTYFQNEAQLEKSRLLSDRFSAERPKGSFSTLEIQRTEQGDSAMYLCASSFNTGRTDTQYFGPGTRLTVL.

The chain is built from TRBV5-8 and TRBJ2-3; TRBD1 aligns across 7 bases. Germline loops: CDR1 SGHTS, CDR2 YDEGEE. The V segment lost 4 bases and the J segment 7 bases; nucleotides outside the gene matches: 9. The CDR3 spans 14 residues. The CDR3 loop is CASSHIGTDNTQYF. The CDR3 DNA sequence: TGTGCCAGCAGCCATATCGGGACAGATAATACGCAGTATTTT.

The chain is built from TRBV29-1 and TRBJ2-7, with D possibly matching TRBD2 (6 bases). Trimming pared 7 bases from V and 0 bases from J, leaving 13 bases between. Germline assignment: CDR1 SQVTM and CDR2 ANQGSEA. The CDR3 is 13 residues long. Written as DNA, the CDR3 is TGCAGCGCCACAGCGGGCGCCTCCTACGAGCAGTACTTC. It specifies CSATAGASYEQYF.

The chain has TRBV3-1 (or the pseudogene TRBV3-2) and TRBJ1-4; TRBD1 might be the D (6 bases). The CDR3 is 15 residues long. V was pared by 0 bases and J by 5 bases, with 10 bases between. Per the germline V gene, CDR1 is LGHDT and CDR2 is YNNKEL (reference sequence). The CDR3 nucleotides read TGTGCCAGCAGCCAAGATAGGGACACAAATGAAAAACTGTTTTTT. As protein: CASSQDRDTNEKLFF.

This clone was seen a handful of times. The chain is built from TRBV5-4 and TRBJ2-3; D is possibly TRBD2 (5 bases). The CDR3 extends over 13 amino acids. Germline assignment: CDR1 SGHNT and CDR2 YYREEE (reference sequence). V was cut by 3 bases and J by 0 bases, with 5 bases left in between. The CDR3 sequence is CASSWTSTDTQYF. The CDR3 nucleotides are TGTGCCAGCAGCTGGACTAGCACAGATACGCAGTATTTT. Based on the CDR3 plus reference TRBV5-4 and TRBJ2-3, the full variable domain is ETGVTQSPTHLIKTRGQQVTLRCSSQSGHNTVSWYQQALGQGPQFIFQYYREEENGRGNFPPRFSGLQFPNYSSELNVNALELDDSALYLCASSWTSTDTQYFGPGTRLTVL.

This clone was counted a single time. V is TRBV5-6 and J is TRBJ1-1; TRBD1 aligns across 8 bases. The junction had 12 bases not matched to a gene; V was cut back by 4 bases and J by 4 bases. The germline gives CDR1 SGHDT, CDR2 YYEEEE. The CDR3 consists of 16 residues. CDR3 sequence (DNA): TGTGCCAGCAGCCGTATGACAGGGGTGGTGGCCACTGAAGCTTTCTTT. It translates to CASSRMTGVVATEAFF.

V usage is TRBV6-5 and J usage is TRBJ2-2; TRBD2 matches 7 bases. Trimming at V came to 6 bases and at J to 4 bases, leaving 5 bases not matched to a gene. The germline CDR1 and CDR2 sequences are MNHEY and SVGAGI. The CDR3 totals 14 residues. The CDR3 loop reads CASRWGRATGELFF. DNA for the CDR3: TGTGCCAGCAGATGGGGGAGGGCCACCGGGGAGCTGTTTTTT.

The rearrangement uses TRBV6-5 and TRBJ1-1; D might be TRBD1 (5 bases). There are 12 residues in the CDR3. Germline values: CDR1 MNHEY, CDR2 SVGAGI. V lost 6 bases and J 11 bases, leaving 16 bases between the germline ends. CDR3 nucleotide sequence: TGTGCCAGCAGGTTATTACAGGCGTGGGCTTTCTTT. Residues: CASRLLQAWAFF.

This rearrangement joins TRBV7-2 to TRBJ1-1, with D unresolved. The V and J ends lost 1 base and 0 bases respectively, with 9 bases between them. CDR3 length: 15 amino acids. Germline values: CDR1 SGHTA, CDR2 FQGNSA. CDR3 DNA: TGTGCCAGCAGCTTAGGAGCAGGCTTGAACACTGAAGCTTTCTTT. As protein: CASSLGAGLNTEAFF.

This CDR3 reads CATSDPRTGANVLTF. The CDR3 DNA sequence: TGTGCCACCAGTGACCCTAGAACTGGGGCCAACGTCCTGACTTTC. The chain is built from TRBV24-1 and TRBJ2-6, with D uncertain. The CDR3 extends over 15 amino acids. Per germline, CDR1 KGHDR and CDR2 SFDVKD. V gave up 4 bases and J gave up 2 bases, with 8 bases separating them.

This chain connects TRBV5-1 to TRBJ1-6; D might be TRBD1 (6 bases). The V gene's germline CDR1 is SGHRS and CDR2 YFSETQ. Trimming removed 0 bases at V and 7 bases at J, with 20 bases between. The CDR3 is 18 amino acids. DNA for the CDR3: TGCGCCAGCAGCTTGGAGGGGCAGGGGTTTGCCTCGAATTCACCCCTCCACTTT. Its translation: CASSLEGQGFASNSPLHF.

This rearrangement joins TRBV6-5 to TRBJ2-7, with D tentatively TRBD2 (6 bases). V lost 6 bases and J 2 bases, leaving 17 bases between the germline ends. The length of the CDR3 is 15 residues. From germline, CDR1 is MNHEY and CDR2 SVGAGI. The CDR3 coding sequence is TGTGCCAGCAGCCCCCGAACCGGGGGTCCCTACGAGCAGTACTTC. This gives the protein CASSPRTGGPYEQYF.

The rearrangement uses TRBV20-1 and TRBJ1-3; D is unresolved. Germline CDR1 DFQATT, CDR2 SNEGSKA (reference sequence). V was pared by 0 bases and J by 7 bases, with 4 bases between. This CDR3 has 11 amino acids. DNA of the CDR3: TGCAGTGCTAGAGATCCGAACACCATATATTTT. Translation gives CSARDPNTIYF.

The V and J genes are TRBV28 and TRBJ2-4; 8 nucleotides line up with TRBD2. With 4 bases clipped from V and 3 bases from J, the junction kept 11 bases outside the gene matches. CDR1 is MDHEN, CDR2 SYDVKM, per germline. The CDR3 runs to 17 residues. Here the CDR3 reads CASSSYSPGGGKNIQYF. DNA of the CDR3: TGTGCCAGCAGTTCGTACTCGCCCGGGGGGGGCAAAAACATTCAGTACTTC.

The rearrangement links TRBV9 to TRBJ2-7; 10 nucleotides agree with TRBD1. The CDR3 loop spans 16 amino acids. With 2 bases clipped from V and 5 bases from J, the junction kept 10 bases outside the gene matches. CDR1 is SGDLS and CDR2 is YYNGEE in the germline V gene. The CDR3, as DNA: TGTGCCAGCAGCGTCGAGGGGGGACAGGGGTGGCACGAGCAGTACTTC. Its translation: CASSVEGGQGWHEQYF.

The chain combines TRBV13 with TRBJ2-3; 7 bases line up with TRBD2. J lost 0 bases, V lost 4 bases, and 7 bases had no gene match. Germline CDR1 PRHDT, CDR2 FYEKMQ (reference sequence). This CDR3 region has 16 residues. CDR3: CASSSWTRSSTDTQYF. The CDR3 region has the DNA TGTGCCAGCAGCTCCTGGACTAGATCTAGCACAGATACGCAGTATTTT.

In nucleotides, the CDR3 is TGTGCCAGTAGTATGGCCCCCTTATTAGGGAGAGAGACCCAGTACTTC. This sequence encodes CASSMAPLLGRETQYF. The chain combines TRBV19 with TRBJ2-5; perhaps TRBD2 as D (5 bases). CDR1 is LNHDA and CDR2 is SQIVND in the germline V gene (reference sequence). This CDR3 has 16 residues. V was clipped by 3 bases and J by 4 bases, with 18 bases between them.